These 31 T cell receptor beta chains were sequenced from one sample in a study of STAT3 mutations in large granular lymphocyte leukemia. TCRdb's table, derived via immunoSEQ multiplex PCR, lists solely in-frame clones and lacks some. The table has over 25,000 clones, roughly 80% seen once. Their cognate antigens are unknown. General study findings and limits: In T-cell large granular lymphocyte leukemia, about half of patients showed multiple immunodominant subclonotypes.

Material: peripheral blood mononuclear cells. The source is a woman between 45 and 60 years old with T-cell large granular lymphocyte leukemia. Some clones in this sample may be carry-over from other donors' samples.

The chain has TRBV5-6 and TRBJ2-2, with 7 bases fitting TRBD1. This CDR3 has 16 residues. V was clipped by 6 bases and J by 1 base; unmatched bases: 9. CDR1 SGHDT and CDR2 YYEEEE come from the germline V gene. For the CDR3, the DNA is TGTGCCAGCATCCACACGACAGGGCAGAACACCGGGGAGCTGTTTTTT. It is translated as CASIHTTGQNTGELFF. The full variable domain, with the rest looked up from reference TRBV5-6 and TRBJ2-2, is DAGVTQSPTHLIKTRGQQVTLRCSPKSGHDTVSWYQQALGQGPQFIFQYYEEEERQRGNFPDRFSGHQFPNYSSELNVNALLLGDSALYLCASIHTTGQNTGELFFGEGSRLTVL.

This chain uses TRBV18 with TRBJ2-1; 7 bases match TRBD2. V shed 4 bases and J 9 bases; nucleotides not matched to a gene: 9. In germline, CDR1 is KGHSH, CDR2 LQKENI. The CDR3 runs 14 residues. The CDR3: CASSQAGVLTEQFF. The CDR3 DNA reads TGTGCCAGCTCACAGGCGGGAGTACTGACTGAGCAGTTCTTC.

J is TRBJ1-1 and V is TRBV29-1, with 7 positions matching TRBD1. From germline, CDR1 is SQVTM and CDR2 ANQGSEA. Trimming at V came to 4 bases and at J to 7 bases, leaving 12 bases not matched to a gene. This CDR3 spans 14 amino acids. The CDR3, as DNA: TGCAGCGTTGGGTATCAGGGGGGTGGCGGTGAAGCTTTCTTT. Its translation: CSVGYQGGGGEAFF.

V usage is TRBV30 and J usage is TRBJ2-1; TRBD2 is a possible D gene (6 bases). This CDR3 spans 15 amino acids. Per the germline V gene, CDR1 is GTSNPN and CDR2 is SVGIG (reference sequence). Trimming cost V 7 bases and J 7 bases, with 23 bases left between them. CDR3 nucleotide sequence: TGTGCCTTTAAATTTAGCGCCTGGGGGGTGAATGAGCAGTTCTTC. Translating it yields CAFKFSAWGVNEQFF.

This chain's CDR3 is CASSLGQGVFSTDTQYF. The CDR3 DNA reads TGTGCCAGCAGCTTGGGACAGGGGGTTTTTAGCACAGATACGCAGTATTTT. The rearrangement uses TRBV5-4 and TRBJ2-3, with 9 bases lining up with TRBD1. The V gene end was trimmed by 0 bases and the J gene end by 0 bases; junction bases not matched to a gene: 5. The CDR3 consists of 17 residues. The germline gives CDR1 SGHNT, CDR2 YYREEE (reference sequence). The whole variable domain, remainder taken from reference TRBV5-4 and TRBJ2-3, is ETGVTQSPTHLIKTRGQQVTLRCSSQSGHNTVSWYQQALGQGPQFIFQYYREEENGRGNFPPRFSGLQFPNYSSELNVNALELDDSALYLCASSLGQGVFSTDTQYFGPGTRLTVL.

The chain uses TRBV12-5 and TRBJ1-5; 12 nucleotides agree with TRBD1. Germline lookup yields CDR1 LGHNT and CDR2 FRNRAP. The V and J ends lost 7 bases and 6 bases, in that order; junction bases with no gene match: 10. This CDR3 contains 16 residues. The CDR3 DNA reads as TGTGCTAGTGCCTGGGAGGGGACAGGGGGCGGTCAGCCCCAGCATTTT. Residues: CASAWEGTGGGQPQHF.

V and J are TRBV27 and TRBJ1-2, with D unresolved. Germline CDR1 reads MNHEY; CDR2 reads SMNVEV (reference sequence). CDR3 length: 15 amino acids. V shed 7 bases and J shed 4 bases, with 19 bases lying between them. The CDR3 nucleotides are TGTGCCAGCAAAACCGCGGGGTCTGGTCTCTATGGCTACACCTTC. Residues: CASKTAGSGLYGYTF.

J is TRBJ2-3 and V is TRBV5-1; 7 nucleotides line up with TRBD2. CDR3 length: 17 residues. Germline CDR1 reads SGHRS; CDR2 reads YFSETQ. With 4 bases clipped from V and 1 base from J, the junction kept 12 bases outside the gene matches. The CDR3 loop reads CASSELGLAEGTDTQYF. The CDR3 coding sequence is TGCGCCAGCAGCGAGTTAGGGCTAGCGGAGGGCACAGATACGCAGTATTTT.

This chain uses TRBV5-4 with TRBJ1-2; D remains ambiguous. V was trimmed by 0 bases and J by 8 bases, leaving 8 bases between them. The germline CDR1 and CDR2 sequences are SGHNT and YYREEE (reference sequence). The CDR3 covers 12 residues. The CDR3 DNA reads as TGTGCCAGCAGCTTGGGTGCGGGAGGCTACACCTTC. This codes for CASSLGAGGYTF. Supplemented by reference TRBV5-4 and TRBJ1-2, the full variable domain reads ETGVTQSPTHLIKTRGQQVTLRCSSQSGHNTVSWYQQALGQGPQFIFQYYREEENGRGNFPPRFSGLQFPNYSSELNVNALELDDSALYLCASSLGAGGYTFGSGTRLTVV.

The chain is built from TRBV5-4 and TRBJ2-1, with 7 bases fitting TRBD1. The CDR3 is 15 amino acids. From germline, CDR1 is SGHNT and CDR2 YYREEE (reference sequence). V lost 4 bases and J lost 4; bases outside the gene matches: 8. This CDR3 is CASSPPGQKYNEQFF. CDR3 DNA sequence: TGTGCCAGCAGCCCACCGGGACAGAAGTACAATGAGCAGTTCTTC.

The chain recombines TRBV9 with TRBJ2-7; D is ambiguous. Trimming stripped 4 bases from V and 1 base from J, with 12 bases between. Germline V gene lookup returns CDR1 SGDLS and CDR2 YYNGEE. This CDR3 region has 14 residues. The CDR3 here is CASSPLGASYEQYF. In DNA form, the CDR3 reads TGTGCCAGCAGCCCGTTAGGTGCGTCCTACGAGCAGTACTTC.

The V gene is TRBV6-6, the J gene TRBJ2-7; 10 bases match TRBD1. Unmatched junction bases numbered 7, after V lost 4 bases and J lost 7 bases. This CDR3 has 14 residues. The germline V gene encodes CDR1 MNHNY and CDR2 SVGAGI (reference sequence). CDR3 nucleotides: TGTGCCAGCAGTTCCGACAGGGGGCCGGGGGAGCAGTACTTC. This translates into CASSSDRGPGEQYF.

This chain links TRBV27 with TRBJ2-1; D is possibly TRBD1 or TRBD2 (5 bases each). Trimming shortened V by 0 bases and J by 8 bases, and 11 bases separated the two germline ends. The CDR3 covers 14 residues. Germline V gene data show CDR1 as MNHEY and CDR2 as SMNVEV (reference sequence). CDR3 DNA sequence: TGTGCCAGCAGTTTATCTCGAGGGGTCGATGAGCAGTTCTTC. This codes for CASSLSRGVDEQFF.

V and J are TRBV27 and TRBJ2-5; 10 nucleotides agree with TRBD1. The CDR3 is made up of 13 amino acids. Germline V gene data show CDR1 as MNHEY and CDR2 as SMNVEV (reference sequence). V shed 9 bases and J 4 bases; nucleotides not matched to a gene: 5. The CDR3 sequence is CASRTGGLETQYF. CDR3 sequence (DNA): TGTGCCAGTCGGACAGGGGGATTAGAGACCCAGTACTTC.

This rearrangement joins TRBV6-1 to TRBJ2-3, with 8 positions matching TRBD1. Germline CDR1 is MNHNS and CDR2 is SASEGT. V lost 10 bases and J lost 6; bases outside the gene matches: 15. CDR3 length: 15 residues. CDR3 bases: TGTGCCACCTCTCCAATGGACAGGGTCCGGGATACGCAGTATTTT. This codes for CATSPMDRVRDTQYF.

The chain couples TRBV5-6 to TRBJ2-5; possibly TRBD1 or TRBD2 for D (6 bases each). Per germline, CDR1 SGHDT and CDR2 YYEEEE. CDR3 length: 15 residues. V was pared by 2 bases and J by 3 bases, with 14 bases between. The CDR3 reads CASSFRGAGKETQYF. CDR3 bases: TGTGCCAGCAGCTTTAGGGGGGCAGGAAAAGAGACCCAGTACTTC.

The chain is built from TRBV6-6 and TRBJ2-7, with D tentatively TRBD1 (5 bases). Trimming removed 5 bases at V and 0 bases at J, with 14 bases between. The CDR3 sequence is 15 residues long. Germline V gene data show CDR1 as MNHNY and CDR2 as SVGAGI (reference sequence). The CDR3 sequence is CASSRTEGDSYEQYF. The CDR3 DNA reads TGTGCCAGCAGTAGGACGGAAGGGGACTCCTACGAGCAGTACTTC.

This rearrangement joins TRBV18 to TRBJ2-3; TRBD2 is a possible D gene (6 bases). The germline V and J ends were trimmed by 3 bases and 3 bases, with 22 bases remaining between them. CDR3 length: 18 residues. Germline CDR1 and CDR2: KGHSH and LQKENI. The CDR3 loop is CASSPLLSGVFGTDTQYF. DNA for the CDR3: TGTGCCAGCTCACCCCTTTTATCGGGAGTCTTCGGGACAGATACGCAGTATTTT.

This clone is large (0.1 to 1%) by share. The V and J genes are TRBV7-2 and TRBJ1-1; 7 nucleotides agree with TRBD1. The germline CDR1 and CDR2 sequences are SGHTA and FQGNSA. Trimming removed 1 base from V and 0 bases from J; junction bases left unmatched: 8. The CDR3 contains 17 residues. The CDR3 region is CASSLGGGGWLNTEAFF. The DNA of the CDR3 is TGTGCCAGCAGCTTAGGAGGGGGCGGGTGGCTGAACACTGAAGCTTTCTTT.

The chain combines TRBV29-1 with TRBJ1-5, with TRBD1 matching 7 bases. V lost 6 bases to trimming and J lost 4 bases; unmatched junction nucleotides: 9. CDR1 is SQVTM and CDR2 is ANQGSEA in the germline V gene. The length of the CDR3 is 14 residues. The CDR3 loop is CSVLMAGGNQPQHF. In DNA, the CDR3 is TGCAGCGTGTTAATGGCAGGGGGGAATCAGCCCCAGCATTTT.

Sample share makes this clone medium-sized (0.01 to 0.1%). This chain joins TRBV2 and TRBJ1-5, with 12 bases aligning to TRBD1. Germline lookup yields CDR1 SNHLY and CDR2 FYNNEI. The ends lost 8 bases at V and 9 bases at J; junction bases unmatched: 8. CDR3 length: 14 amino acids. As DNA, the CDR3 is TGTGCCAGCCATTTGGGGACAGGGGGCGGGCCCCAGCATTTT. The encoded protein is CASHLGTGGGPQHF.

The J gene is TRBJ2-3, the V gene TRBV7-2, with 8 bases that match TRBD2. After removal of 1 base from V and 5 bases from J, the junction contained 5 bases not matched to a gene. Germline CDR1 and CDR2: SGHTA and FQGNSA. The length of the CDR3 is 15 residues. The chain's CDR3 is CASSLVGLAGDTQYF. The CDR3 DNA reads TGTGCCAGCAGCTTAGTAGGCCTAGCGGGAGATACGCAGTATTTT.

This clone was picked up a small number of times. The rearrangement links TRBV9 to TRBJ2-1; no clear D gene. The CDR3 loop spans 15 amino acids. Trimming removed 4 bases from V and 0 bases from J, with 11 bases in between. Germline assignment: CDR1 SGDLS and CDR2 YYNGEE. The CDR3 protein is CASSLASISYNEQFF. In nucleotides, the CDR3 is TGTGCCAGCAGCTTAGCTAGTATCTCCTACAATGAGCAGTTCTTC.

This clone appeared a few times. CDR3 bases: TGTGCCAGCAGCGTTAGCGGGAACTCCTACGAGCAGTACTTC. Translated, it gives CASSVSGNSYEQYF. The J gene is TRBJ2-7, the V gene TRBV11-2, with 8 bases lining up with TRBD2. This CDR3 has 14 residues. V gave up 5 bases and J gave up 0 bases; unmatched junction bases: 3. Germline loops: CDR1 SGHAT, CDR2 FQNNGV.

V gene TRBV28 combines with J gene TRBJ2-2; D perhaps matches TRBD1 (5 bases). The germline V gene has CDR1 MDHEN and CDR2 SYDVKM. This CDR3 is 17 amino acids long. Trimming removed 5 bases at V and 4 bases at J, with 20 bases between. CDR3 DNA sequence: TGTGCCAGCAGTACGGCACAGTTCAAGGGGATCACCGGGGAGCTGTTTTTT. Translating it yields CASSTAQFKGITGELFF.

The chain has TRBV5-1 and TRBJ2-5; 7 positions match TRBD2. The CDR3 covers 15 residues. Germline V gene data show CDR1 as SGHRS and CDR2 as YFSETQ. With V trimmed by 4 bases and J by 2 bases, 8 bases remained unmatched. CDR3 region: CASSTGRGGQETQYF. The CDR3 DNA sequence: TGCGCCAGCAGCACTGGGAGGGGTGGTCAAGAGACCCAGTACTTC. Full variable domain (missing parts from reference TRBV5-1 and TRBJ2-5): KAGVTQTPRYLIKTRGQQVTLSCSPISGHRSVSWYQQTPGQGLQFLFEYFSETQRNKGNFPGRFSGRQFSNSRSEMNVSTLELGDSALYLCASSTGRGGQETQYFGPGTRLLVL.

This clone has only one observation. The rearrangement links TRBV5-1 to TRBJ2-2; D is uncertain. The germline gives CDR1 SGHRS, CDR2 YFSETQ. Trimming shortened V by 0 bases and J by 11 bases, and 17 bases separated the two germline ends. This CDR3 has 15 amino acids. The CDR3 bases are TGCGCCAGCAGCTTGGACCCAGTGGTCACAATTGAGCTGTTTTTT. Protein sequence: CASSLDPVVTIELFF.

The chain uses TRBV6-5 and TRBJ1-5, with 7 nucleotides matching TRBD1. V shed 5 bases and J 5 bases; nucleotides not matched to a gene: 6. Per the germline V gene, CDR1 is MNHEY and CDR2 is SVGAGI. This CDR3 contains 14 residues. CDR3 protein: CASSPTGAYQPQHF. The CDR3 DNA is TGTGCCAGCAGTCCAACAGGGGCCTATCAGCCCCAGCATTTT.

In the case of this clone: This same CDR3 is encoded by further DNA sequences in the sample. The chain uses TRBV7-9 and TRBJ2-2; D uncertain. The V gene's germline CDR1 is SEHNR and CDR2 FQNEAQ (reference sequence). The CDR3 has 12 residues. Trimming left V 1 base short and J 6 bases short, with 3 bases between. The CDR3 DNA reads as TGTGCCAGCAGCTTAGGTCCCGGGGAGCTGTTTTTT. Amino acid sequence: CASSLGPGELFF.

V usage is TRBV27 and J usage is TRBJ2-2; the match to TRBD2 covers 10 bases. The CDR3 is made up of 16 amino acids. Per the germline V gene, CDR1 is MNHEY and CDR2 is SMNVEV (reference sequence). V shed 5 bases, J shed 5 bases, and the junction held 8 bases outside the gene matches. As DNA, the CDR3 is TGTGCCAGCAGTCCTCTGTCGACTAGCGGGACCGGGGAGCTGTTTTTT. Translated: CASSPLSTSGTGELFF.

The rearrangement uses TRBV30 and TRBJ1-2; D is ambiguous. The CDR3 is 14 amino acids. Germline CDR1 reads GTSNPN; CDR2 reads SVGIG (reference sequence). The V end was cut by 0 bases, the J end by 4 bases, with 12 bases between. The chain's CDR3 is CAWSVSRAPYGYTF. CDR3 nucleotides: TGTGCCTGGAGTGTCTCCCGGGCCCCCTATGGCTACACCTTC.